These T cell receptor beta chains were read from a single sample in a study of PD-1 blockade in classical Hodgkin lymphoma. The repertoire was sequenced with immunoSEQ multiplex PCR; TCRdb's copy has only in-frame clones and lacks some. The sample holds approximately 89,000 clones, about 83% seen once. Sample: peripheral blood mononuclear cells (PBMCs), taken before the fourth cycle of nivolumab. These receptors all stem from a human donor with classical Hodgkin lymphoma. Each CDR3 is given with its conserved first and last residue. Each record gives: V gene, D gene, J gene, clone size, CDR3 DNA, CDR3 protein. D genes are given only for firm matches. Part of the rows lack a size; the others show once, few, many or a class for expanded clones.

V: TRBV6-5
D: .
J: TRBJ2-7
size: .
DNA: TGTGCCAGCAGTTCGACTAGCTCCTACGAGCAGTACTTC
CDR3: CASSSTSSYEQYF

V: TRBV2
D: .
J: TRBJ1-4
size: .
DNA: TGTGCCAGCAGCTCCAAACGTACAGGGCCTAAACTGTTTTTT
CDR3: CASSSKRTGPKLFF

V: TRBV10-1
D: TRBD1
J: TRBJ2-7
size: .
DNA: TGCGCCAGCAGCCGGACAGGTGGGGACTACGAGCAGTACTTC
CDR3: CASSRTGGDYEQYF

V: TRBV18
D: .
J: TRBJ2-7
size: .
DNA: TGTGCCAGCTCACCGGGCGGGGTCCCCTACGAGCAGTACTTC
CDR3: CASSPGGVPYEQYF

V: TRBV28
D: .
J: TRBJ1-4
size: once
DNA: TGTGCCAGCAGTTCGCAGGGAGGGTTCAATGAAAAACTGTTTTTT
CDR3: CASSSQGGFNEKLFF

V: TRBV5-1
D: .
J: TRBJ1-1
size: .
DNA: TGCGCCAGCAGCCGGGATTCGAACACTGAAGCTTTCTTT
CDR3: CASSRDSNTEAFF

V: TRBV5-1
D: .
J: TRBJ1-4
size: .
DNA: TGCGCCAGCAGCTTGGAGGGAGGGGCAACTAATGAAAAACTGTTTTTT
CDR3: CASSLEGGATNEKLFF

V: TRBV11-3
D: .
J: TRBJ2-7
size: .
DNA: TGTGCCAGCAGCAGGGGTAGGACCTACGAGCAGTACTTC
CDR3: CASSRGRTYEQYF

V: TRBV9
D: .
J: TRBJ1-2
size: few
DNA: TGTGCCAGCAGCTTCAGAGGGGGCTACACCTTC
CDR3: CASSFRGGYTF

V: TRBV5-4
D: .
J: TRBJ2-1
size: .
DNA: TGTGCCAGCAGCGCAGCCGGGACCTACAATGAGCAGTTCTTC
CDR3: CASSAAGTYNEQFF

V: TRBV2
D: TRBD2
J: TRBJ2-7
size: .
DNA: TGTGCCAGCGCCGGGGGGGCTAGTTCCTACGAGCAGTACTTC
CDR3: CASAGGASSYEQYF

V: TRBV10-2
D: TRBD2
J: TRBJ2-2
size: .
DNA: TGCGCCAGCAGTCTCATAGCGGGAGGGCCCGGGGAGCTGTTTTTT
CDR3: CASSLIAGGPGELFF

V: TRBV7-2
D: TRBD2
J: TRBJ2-3
size: .
DNA: TGTGCCAGCAGCTCCCGACTAGCTGGAGGCACAGATACGCAGTATTTT
CDR3: CASSSRLAGGTDTQYF

V: TRBV2
D: .
J: TRBJ1-4
size: few
DNA: TGTGCCAGCAGTGATATACGGGGGGCAAATGAAAAACTGTTTTTT
CDR3: CASSDIRGANEKLFF

V: TRBV11-3
D: .
J: TRBJ2-2
size: once
DNA: TGTGCCAGCAGCAGCTTCGGGGCCACCGGGGAGCTGTTTTTT
CDR3: CASSSFGATGELFF

V: TRBV2
D: .
J: TRBJ1-2
size: .
DNA: TGTGCCAGCAGTATACAGGGAGGCGGTGGCTACACCTTC
CDR3: CASSIQGGGGYTF

V: TRBV2
D: .
J: TRBJ2-3
size: .
DNA: TGTGCCAGCACTGGCTACCGCACAGATACGCAGTATTTT
CDR3: CASTGYRTDTQYF

V: TRBV11-2
D: .
J: TRBJ2-5
size: .
DNA: TGTGCCAGCAGCTTAAAGACCTTCTTCGGGACTTTCCAAGAGACCCAGTACTTC
CDR3: CASSLKTFFGTFQETQYF

V: TRBV6-1
D: TRBD2
J: TRBJ2-7
size: .
DNA: TGTGCCAGCAGTGAAACCCTAGCGGGAGGGGGCGAGCAGTACTTC
CDR3: CASSETLAGGGEQYF

V: TRBV30
D: TRBD1
J: TRBJ1-5
size: .
DNA: TGTGCCTGGAGCGAGGCCGGACAGGGAGTTTGGCAGCCCCAGCATTTT
CDR3: CAWSEAGQGVWQPQHF

V: TRBV7-9
D: .
J: TRBJ1-4
size: .
DNA: TGTGCCAGCAGCCAGTGGCTGGGCCTAGATGAAAAACTGTTTTTT
CDR3: CASSQWLGLDEKLFF

V: TRBV6-5
D: .
J: TRBJ1-1
size: .
DNA: TGTGCCAGCACCCCCCCGGGACTTCCAAACACTGAAGCTTTCTTT
CDR3: CASTPPGLPNTEAFF

V: TRBV9
D: .
J: TRBJ1-2
size: .
DNA: TGTGCCAGCAGCGTAGGCTCGGACAGCTATGGCTACACCTTC
CDR3: CASSVGSDSYGYTF

V: TRBV19
D: .
J: TRBJ1-2
size: .
DNA: TGTGCCAGTAGCCGACAGGATCCTTTTAACTATGGCTACACCTTC
CDR3: CASSRQDPFNYGYTF

V: TRBV5-6
D: .
J: TRBJ2-7
size: .
DNA: TGTGCCAGCAGTTCTGCCGGGCGAGGGACCGAGCAGTACTTC
CDR3: CASSSAGRGTEQYF

V: TRBV5-1
D: .
J: TRBJ2-5
size: .
DNA: TGCGCCAGCAGCTCGGGATCCGGGCCGGAGACCCAGTACTTC
CDR3: CASSSGSGPETQYF

V: TRBV5-1
D: .
J: TRBJ2-1
size: .
DNA: TGCGCCAGCAGCTTAGTGGGAGGAGACAATGAGCAGTTCTTC
CDR3: CASSLVGGDNEQFF

V: TRBV10-2
D: TRBD2
J: TRBJ2-2
size: once
DNA: TGCGCCAGCAGGCAACTAGCGGCGGCGGGCGGGGAGCTGTTTTTT
CDR3: CASRQLAAAGGELFF

V: TRBV19
D: .
J: TRBJ1-1
size: .
DNA: TGTGCCAGTAGTACGCCGGGATGGAACACTGAAGCTTTCTTT
CDR3: CASSTPGWNTEAFF

V: TRBV6-5
D: TRBD1
J: TRBJ2-5
size: .
DNA: TGTGCCAGCAGCCCCGGGACAGCGTTAGAGACCCAGTACTTC
CDR3: CASSPGTALETQYF

V: TRBV28
D: .
J: TRBJ2-2
size: .
DNA: TGTGCCAGCAGTTCGGGGCACGCGGACACCGGGGAGCTGTTTTTT
CDR3: CASSSGHADTGELFF